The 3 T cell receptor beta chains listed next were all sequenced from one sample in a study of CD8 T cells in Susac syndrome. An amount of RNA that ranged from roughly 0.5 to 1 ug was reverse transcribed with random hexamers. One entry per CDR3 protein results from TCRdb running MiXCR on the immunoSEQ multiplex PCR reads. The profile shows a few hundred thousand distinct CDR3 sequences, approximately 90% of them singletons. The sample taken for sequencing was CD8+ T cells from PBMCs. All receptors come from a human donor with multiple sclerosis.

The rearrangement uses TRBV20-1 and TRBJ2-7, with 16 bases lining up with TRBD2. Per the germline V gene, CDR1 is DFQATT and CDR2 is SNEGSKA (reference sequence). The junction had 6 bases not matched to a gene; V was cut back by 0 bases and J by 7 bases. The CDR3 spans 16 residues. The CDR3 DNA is TGCAGTGCTAGAGATCTCGGGACTAGCGGGGGGGGAGAGCAGTACTTC. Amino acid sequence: CSARDLGTSGGGEQYF.

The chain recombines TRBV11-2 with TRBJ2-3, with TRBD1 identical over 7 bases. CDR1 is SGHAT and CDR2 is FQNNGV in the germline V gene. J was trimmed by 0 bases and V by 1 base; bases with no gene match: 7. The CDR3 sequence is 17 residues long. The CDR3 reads CASSLVPRGSSTDTQYF. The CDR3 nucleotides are TGTGCCAGCAGCTTAGTCCCCAGGGGGTCTAGCACAGATACGCAGTATTTT.

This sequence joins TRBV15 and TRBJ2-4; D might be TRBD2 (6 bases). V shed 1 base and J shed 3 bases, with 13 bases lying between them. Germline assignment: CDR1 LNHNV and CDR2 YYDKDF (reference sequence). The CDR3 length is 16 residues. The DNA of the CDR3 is TGTGCCACCAGCAGAGCAGGGAAGGAGGGCAAAAACATTCAGTACTTC. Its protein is CATSRAGKEGKNIQYF.